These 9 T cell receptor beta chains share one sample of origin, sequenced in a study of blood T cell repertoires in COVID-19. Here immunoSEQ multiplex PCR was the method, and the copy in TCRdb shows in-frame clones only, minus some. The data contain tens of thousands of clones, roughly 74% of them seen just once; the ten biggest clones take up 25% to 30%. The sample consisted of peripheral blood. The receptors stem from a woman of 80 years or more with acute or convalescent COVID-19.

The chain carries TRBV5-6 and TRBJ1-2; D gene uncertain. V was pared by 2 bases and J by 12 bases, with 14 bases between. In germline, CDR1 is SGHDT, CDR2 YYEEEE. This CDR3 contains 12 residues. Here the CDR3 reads CASSLNGQVDTF. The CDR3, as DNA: TGTGCCAGCAGCTTAAATGGGCAGGTCGACACCTTC.

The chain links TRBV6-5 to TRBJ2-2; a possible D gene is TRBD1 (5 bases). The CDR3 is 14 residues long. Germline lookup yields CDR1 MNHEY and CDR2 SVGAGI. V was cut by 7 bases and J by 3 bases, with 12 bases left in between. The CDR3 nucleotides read TGTGCCAGCATTAGGGGCGGAGACACCGGGGAGCTGTTTTTT. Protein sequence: CASIRGGDTGELFF.

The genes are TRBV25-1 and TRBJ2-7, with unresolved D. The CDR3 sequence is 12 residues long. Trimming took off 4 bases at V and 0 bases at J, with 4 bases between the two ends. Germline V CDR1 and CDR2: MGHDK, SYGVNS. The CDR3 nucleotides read TGTGCCAGCAGTGCCGGCTCCTACGAGCAGTACTTC. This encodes CASSAGSYEQYF.

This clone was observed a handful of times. CDR3 region: CASSQGGSGRSSYNEQFF. The CDR3 DNA reads TGCGCCAGCAGCCAAGGAGGTAGCGGGCGATCTTCCTACAATGAGCAGTTCTTC. This chain joins TRBV4-1 and TRBJ2-1; TRBD2 aligns across 7 bases. V was clipped by 1 base and J by 1 base; unmatched bases: 10. This CDR3 has 18 amino acids. Looked up from germline, CDR1 is MGHRA and CDR2 is YSYEKL.

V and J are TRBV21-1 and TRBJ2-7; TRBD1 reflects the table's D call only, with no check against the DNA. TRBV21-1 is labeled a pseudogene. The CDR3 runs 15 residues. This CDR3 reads CASSKVATRLYEQYF. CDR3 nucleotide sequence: TGTGCCAGCAGCAAAGTTGCGACAAGGCTCTACGAGCAGTACTTC.

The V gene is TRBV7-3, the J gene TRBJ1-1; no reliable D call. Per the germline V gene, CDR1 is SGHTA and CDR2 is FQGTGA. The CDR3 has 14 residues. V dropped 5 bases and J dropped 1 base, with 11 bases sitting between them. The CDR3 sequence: CASSVDPGNTEAFF. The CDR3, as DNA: TGTGCCAGCAGCGTAGACCCGGGGAACACTGAAGCTTTCTTT. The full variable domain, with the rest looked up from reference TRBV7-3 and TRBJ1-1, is GAGVSQTPSNKVTEKGKYVELRCDPISGHTALYWYRQSLGQGPEFLIYFQGTGAADDSGLPNDRFFAVRPEGSVSTLKIQRTERGDSAVYLCASSVDPGNTEAFFGQGTRLTVV.

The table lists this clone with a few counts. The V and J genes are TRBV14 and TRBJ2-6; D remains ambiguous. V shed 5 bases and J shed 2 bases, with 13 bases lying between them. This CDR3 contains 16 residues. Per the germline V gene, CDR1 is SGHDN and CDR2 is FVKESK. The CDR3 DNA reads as TGTGCCAGCAGCTTAAACGGCCGGGCTGGGGCCAACGTCCTGACTTTC. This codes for CASSLNGRAGANVLTF.

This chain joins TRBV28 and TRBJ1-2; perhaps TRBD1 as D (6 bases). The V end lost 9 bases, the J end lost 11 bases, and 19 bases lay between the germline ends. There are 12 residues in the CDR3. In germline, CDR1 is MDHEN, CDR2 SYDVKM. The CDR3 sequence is CARTPRGGRYTF. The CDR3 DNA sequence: TGTGCCAGGACGCCAAGGGGGGGGAGATACACCTTC.

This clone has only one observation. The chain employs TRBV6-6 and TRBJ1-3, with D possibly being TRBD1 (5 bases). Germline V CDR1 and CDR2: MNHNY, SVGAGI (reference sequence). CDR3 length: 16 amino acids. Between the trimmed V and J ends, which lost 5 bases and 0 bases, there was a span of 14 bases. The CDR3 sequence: CASSVPRTNSGNTIYF. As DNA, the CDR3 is TGTGCCAGCAGTGTCCCCCGGACAAACTCTGGAAACACCATATATTTT.